Listed below are T cell receptor beta chains from one sample, sequenced in a study of neoadjuvant nivolumab and ipilimumab in lung cancer. Assay used: immunoSEQ multiplex PCR; TCRdb lists only in-frame clones, some missing. Of about 23,000 clones in the sample, about four fifths were seen once. This sample comprised peripheral blood, obtained before neoadjuvant nivolumab, alone or with ipilimumab. All receptors derive from an adult with non-small cell lung cancer. Each CDR3 is given with its conserved first and last residue.

V	J	CDR3
TRBV5-1	TRBJ2-2	CASSLGTPLEGELFF
TRBV5-5	TRBJ2-7	CASSLEYSGIVGEQYF
TRBV7-3	TRBJ2-3	CASSSLFTDTQYF
TRBV27	TRBJ1-1	CASSLSGGRGNMNTEAFF
TRBV5-1	TRBJ2-1	CASSLLPGGYNEQFF
TRBV6-1	TRBJ2-3	CASIPGQFTDTQYF
TRBV15	TRBJ2-5	CATSRDGTGGLQETQYF
TRBV29-1	TRBJ1-2	CSVDRTGTGYTF
TRBV14	TRBJ1-1	CASSHSAVPEAFF
TRBV7-8	TRBJ1-2	CASSFYARQGVPDGYTF
TRBV9	TRBJ1-1	CASSSRQDMNTEAFF
TRBV5-1	TRBJ2-6	CASSLGRGANVLTF
TRBV5-1	TRBJ2-7	CASNSGQGAYEQYF
TRBV4-3	TRBJ2-7	CASSQDITLVPYEQYF
TRBV11-3	TRBJ2-7	CASSTSLAGGNAEQYF